These T cell receptor beta chains were read from a single sample in a study of blood T cells in healthy people across ages. TCRdb re-called the 5' RACE reads through MiXCR, storing one row per CDR3 protein. The repertoire includes some 1.8 million distinct CDR3 sequences, 30% to 40% of them detected once, and around 23% sits in the top ten. Sequencing used blood. The receptors were gathered from a human donor in good health. The CDR3 runs from the conserved cysteine through the conserved F or W. The order of the fields is CDR3 protein, V gene, J gene.

CSVGSGGGMNEQFF	TRBV29-1	TRBJ2-1
CASSFQTSSYNEQYF	TRBV7-2	TRBJ2-5
CATRPTGAPQHF	TRBV28	TRBJ1-5
CSAREGGNSGYEQYF	TRBV20-1	TRBJ2-7
CASRFTRVTPNNEQFF	TRBV6-5	TRBJ2-1
CAVQISDTQYF	TRBV4-1	TRBJ2-3
CASSLAPWTESNEKLFF	TRBV11-2	TRBJ1-4
CASRLTGVTEAFF	TRBV7-9	TRBJ1-1
CASSGDRESETQYF	TRBV7-2	TRBJ2-5
CSARPSGEMGETQYF	TRBV20-1	TRBJ2-5
CASNLQGWSTLQYEQYF	TRBV12-3/TRBV12-4	TRBJ2-7
CSARPGLQSNPGYF	TRBV20-1	TRBJ2-7
CASSWTGPTYEQYF	TRBV28	TRBJ2-7
CASSLVSRTDQPQHF	TRBV7-2	TRBJ1-5
CASSFRGSKTGELFF	TRBV7-6	TRBJ2-2
CASRRRQGISYGDTF	TRBV6-6	TRBJ1-2
CASSVGGFNNEQFF	TRBV9	TRBJ2-1
CASSRLPGSDTQYF	TRBV7-2	TRBJ2-3
CASSQDSSPRGSYEQYF	TRBV4-3	TRBJ2-7
CASSLGIVYEQYF	TRBV7-9	TRBJ2-7
CASTSAGVSSYEQYF	TRBV28	TRBJ2-7
CASSYSGQDGGKNIQYF	TRBV6-2/TRBV6-3	TRBJ2-4
CASSDDGPLSNQPQHF	TRBV7-9	TRBJ1-5
CASSTYDRRTEAFF	TRBV19	TRBJ1-1
CASSYRITADGYTF	TRBV6-6	TRBJ1-2
CASSLRGGIQAQHF	TRBV12-3/TRBV12-4	TRBJ1-5
CSASYRGVGNEQFF	TRBV20-1	TRBJ2-1
CASSTSGSPDTQYF	TRBV3-1	TRBJ2-3
CASRYDVRDSISYEQYF	TRBV7-3	TRBJ2-7
CASSLASGAFF	TRBV7-6	TRBJ1-1
CASSPTGTEDEQFF	TRBV7-9	TRBJ2-1
CASSLDAASGEAQYF	TRBV7-2	TRBJ2-5
CSAGSGESGYTF	TRBV20-1	TRBJ1-2
CASSRTQSDNEQFF	TRBV7-9	TRBJ2-1
CSASERGYYNEQFF	TRBV20-1	TRBJ2-1
CASSRITPPCEQYF	TRBV7-9	TRBJ2-7
CSASTYIETQYF	TRBV20-1	TRBJ2-5
CASSQTSQGGTEAFF	TRBV3-1	TRBJ1-1
CASSLPGTPTNEKLFF	TRBV7-9	TRBJ1-4
CASSHRVVGLQHF	TRBV28	TRBJ1-5
CSASASRSSGGGETQYF	TRBV20-1	TRBJ2-5
CASSVYTPREFSGQYF	TRBV7-8	TRBJ2-7
CSASRTSANYEQYF	TRBV20-1	TRBJ2-7
CASSQAGQGWANEQFF	TRBV4-3	TRBJ2-1
CAITGGTEAFF	TRBV10-3	TRBJ1-1
CASSTRDRVSPVSNQPQHF	TRBV27	TRBJ1-5
CASSLELSVAKNIQYF	TRBV5-5	TRBJ2-4
CSARQGVGNQPQHF	TRBV20-1	TRBJ1-5
CSVVGQAPEQYF	TRBV29-1	TRBJ2-7
CSAMFIAGDLAKNIQYF	TRBV20-1	TRBJ2-4
CSVEVTGTDEQYF	TRBV29-1	TRBJ2-7
CAIGDPGVAVYNEQFF	TRBV10-3	TRBJ2-1
CASRETGYYGYTF	TRBV12-3/TRBV12-4	TRBJ1-2
CASSEEGAGELFF	TRBV6-4	TRBJ2-2
CASSQYISGDGTDTQYF	TRBV4-3	TRBJ2-3
CASSPGVFGGRGETQYF	TRBV28	NA
CASSLTGRAGGLGDTQYF	TRBV7-3	TRBJ2-3
CASSQETGSGNTIYF	TRBV4-3	TRBJ1-3
CSARDRPGTDYEQYF	TRBV20-1	TRBJ2-7